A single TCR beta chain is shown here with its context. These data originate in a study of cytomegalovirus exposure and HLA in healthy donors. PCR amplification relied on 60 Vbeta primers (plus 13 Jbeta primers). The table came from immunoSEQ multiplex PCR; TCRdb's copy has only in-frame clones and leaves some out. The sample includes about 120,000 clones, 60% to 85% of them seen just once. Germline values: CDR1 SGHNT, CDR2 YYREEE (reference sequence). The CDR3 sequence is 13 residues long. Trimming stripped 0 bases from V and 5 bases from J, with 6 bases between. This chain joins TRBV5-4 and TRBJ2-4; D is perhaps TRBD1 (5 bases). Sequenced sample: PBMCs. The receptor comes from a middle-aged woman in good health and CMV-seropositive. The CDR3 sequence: CASSLEGENIQYF. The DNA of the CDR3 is TGTGCCAGCAGCTTGGAAGGGGAAAACATTCAGTACTTC. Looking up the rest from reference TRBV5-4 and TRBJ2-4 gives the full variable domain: ETGVTQSPTHLIKTRGQQVTLRCSSQSGHNTVSWYQQALGQGPQFIFQYYREEENGRGNFPPRFSGLQFPNYSSELNVNALELDDSALYLCASSLEGENIQYFGAGTRLSVL.